The next 8 T cell receptor beta chains were all read from a single sample in a study of type 1 and type 2 diabetes patients. The PCR template was genomic DNA. The TCR beta CDR3 region was amplified using 30 forward and 13 reverse primers. A single record per CDR3 protein comes from TCRdb applying MiXCR to the multiplex PCR reads. Altogether approximately 260,000 distinct CDR3 sequences are present, roughly 50% being singletons, with the ten largest covering around 15%. Specimen: peripheral blood mononuclear cells (PBMCs). All receptors derive from a man younger than 30 with type 2 diabetes.

The rearrangement joins TRBV19 to TRBJ2-3; possibly TRBD1 for D (6 bases). This CDR3 contains 14 residues. CDR1 is LNHDA and CDR2 is SQIVND in the germline V gene (reference sequence). Trimming took 10 bases from V and 2 from J, leaving 16 bases between them. The CDR3 DNA reads TGTGCCATAGGTGGACAGAGATTCACAGATACGCAGTATTTT. It yields the protein CAIGGQRFTDTQYF.

The gene calls are TRBV20-1 and TRBJ2-5, with 9 bases aligning to TRBD1. The DNA end is a closer match to TRBJ2-3, so the J assignment may be wrong. Germline CDR1 reads DFQATT; CDR2 reads SNEGSKA (reference sequence). The CDR3 length is 13 residues. CDR3 sequence (DNA): TGCAGTGCTGCTACCGGGACAGGGTATACGCAGTATTTT. Its protein product is CSAATGTGYTQYF.

This chain joins TRBV10-2 and TRBJ2-1; D is uncertain. This CDR3 spans 12 amino acids. Germline loops: CDR1 WSHSY, CDR2 SAAADI. Trimming removed 4 bases from V and 9 bases from J, with 10 bases in between. Here the CDR3 reads CASSVRNSEQFF. In nucleotides, the CDR3 is TGCGCCAGCAGTGTCCGCAACAGTGAGCAGTTCTTC.

With regard to this clonotype: Sequence at one end of the junction differs from germline and may be a read error. V usage is TRBV10-1 and J usage is TRBJ1-6; D call uncertain. CDR1 and CDR2 (germline): WNHNN, SYGVQD (reference sequence). The CDR3 sequence is 14 residues long. CDR3 in DNA: TGCGCCAACAGTGAAGGTCCATCTGACTCACCCCTCCACTTT. This codes for CANSEGPSDSPLHF.

This clonotype was observed a single time. The chain employs TRBV7-6 and TRBJ2-5; 7 bases are a match to TRBD1. The CDR3 has 13 residues. The J segment lost 4 bases and the V segment lost 5 bases, leaving 4 bases of the junction unmatched. Germline V gene data show CDR1 as SGHVS and CDR2 as FNYEAQ. The DNA of the CDR3 is TGTGCCAGCAGCAGACAGGGCCCAGAGACCCAGTACTTC. This gives the protein CASSRQGPETQYF.

V usage is TRBV20-1 and J usage is TRBJ2-3; perhaps TRBD2 as D (6 bases). CDR1 DFQATT and CDR2 SNEGSKA come from the germline V gene (reference sequence). The V and J ends lost 4 bases and 5 bases respectively, with 19 bases between them. The CDR3 is 15 amino acids. The CDR3 loop reads CSANPTSGDLDTQYF. In DNA, the CDR3 is TGCAGTGCTAACCCAACCTCGGGGGACCTAGATACGCAGTATTTT.

This sequence joins TRBV10-3 and TRBJ2-7; D gene ambiguous. Between the trimmed V and J ends, which lost 7 bases and 0 bases, there was a span of 10 bases. The CDR3 has 13 residues. Germline lookup yields CDR1 ENHRY and CDR2 SYGVKD. The CDR3 reads CAIKERDSYEQYF. The CDR3 DNA reads TGTGCCATCAAAGAAAGGGACTCCTACGAGCAGTACTTC.

This sequence joins TRBV19 and TRBJ2-6; 10 positions agree with TRBD1. The junction had 12 bases not matched to a gene; V was cut back by 9 bases and J by 1 base. The CDR3 has 18 residues. Germline CDR1 and CDR2: LNHDA and SQIVND (reference sequence). CDR3 sequence: CASMGQDRGTSGANVLTF. DNA for the CDR3: TGTGCCAGCATGGGGCAGGACAGGGGGACGTCTGGGGCCAACGTCCTGACTTTC.